The T cell receptor (beta chain) under discussion was sequenced for a study of blood T cell repertoires in COVID-19. On the study more broadly: The analysed material was cDNA or gDNA that came from T cells, B-cell-depleted T cells, or PBMCs.

Only one count was recorded for this clone. Between the trimmed V and J ends, which lost 1 base and 5 bases, there was a span of 5 bases. CDR1 is SGHDN, CDR2 FVKESK, per germline. This CDR3 contains 13 residues. Sequencing was performed with immunoSEQ multiplex PCR; in TCRdb, only in-frame clones are kept and a portion is missing. Among tens of thousands of clones, about nine tenths were seen once, and the ten largest hold approximately 6.2%. The rearrangement uses TRBV14 and TRBJ1-4; unclear D gene. The sequencing input was peripheral blood. This TCR came from a man aged 40-49 years with acute or convalescent COVID-19. The CDR3: CASSQGGNEKLFF. In DNA form, the CDR3 reads TGTGCCAGCAGCCAAGGAGGGAATGAAAAACTGTTTTTT. Full variable domain (rest looked up from reference TRBV14 and TRBJ1-4): EAGVTQFPSHSVIEKGQTVTLRCDPISGHDNLYWYRRVMGKEIKFLLHFVKESKQDESGMPNNRFLAERTGGTYSTLKVQPAELEDSGVYFCASSQGGNEKLFFGSGTQLSVL.